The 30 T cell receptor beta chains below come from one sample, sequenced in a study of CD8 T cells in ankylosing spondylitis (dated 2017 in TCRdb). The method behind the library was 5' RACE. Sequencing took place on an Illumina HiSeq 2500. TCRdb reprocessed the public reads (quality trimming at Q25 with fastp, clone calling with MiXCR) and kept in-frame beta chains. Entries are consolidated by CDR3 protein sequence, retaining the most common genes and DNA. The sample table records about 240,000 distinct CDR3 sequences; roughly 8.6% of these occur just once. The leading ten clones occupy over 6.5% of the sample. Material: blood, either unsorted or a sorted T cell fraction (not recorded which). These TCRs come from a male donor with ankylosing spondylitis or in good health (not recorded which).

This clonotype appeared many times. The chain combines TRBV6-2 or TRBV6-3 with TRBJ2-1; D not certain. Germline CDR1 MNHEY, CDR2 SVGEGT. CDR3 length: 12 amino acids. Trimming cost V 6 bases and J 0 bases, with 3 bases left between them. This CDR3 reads CASSDSYNEQFF. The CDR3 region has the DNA TGTGCCAGCAGCGACTCCTACAATGAGCAGTTCTTC.

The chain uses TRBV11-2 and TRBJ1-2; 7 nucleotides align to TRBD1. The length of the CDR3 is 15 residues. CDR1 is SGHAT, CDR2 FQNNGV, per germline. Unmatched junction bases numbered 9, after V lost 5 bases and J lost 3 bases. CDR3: CASSQKTGLDYGYTF. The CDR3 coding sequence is TGTGCCAGCAGCCAGAAGACAGGGCTGGACTATGGCTACACCTTC.

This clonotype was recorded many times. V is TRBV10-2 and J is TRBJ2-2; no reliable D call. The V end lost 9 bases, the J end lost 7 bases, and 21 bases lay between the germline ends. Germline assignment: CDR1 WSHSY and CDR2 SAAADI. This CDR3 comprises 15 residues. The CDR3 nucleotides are TGCGCCAGACGATCGGTGCAGGACGCCAACGGGGAGCTGTTTTTT. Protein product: CARRSVQDANGELFF.

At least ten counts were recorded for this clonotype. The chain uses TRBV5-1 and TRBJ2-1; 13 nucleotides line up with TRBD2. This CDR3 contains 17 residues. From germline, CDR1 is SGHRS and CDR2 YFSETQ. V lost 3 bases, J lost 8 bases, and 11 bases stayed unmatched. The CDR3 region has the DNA TGCGCCAGCAGCTGGGGGACTAGCGGGATCTTGGGCGATGAGCAGTTCTTC. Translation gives CASSWGTSGILGDEQFF.

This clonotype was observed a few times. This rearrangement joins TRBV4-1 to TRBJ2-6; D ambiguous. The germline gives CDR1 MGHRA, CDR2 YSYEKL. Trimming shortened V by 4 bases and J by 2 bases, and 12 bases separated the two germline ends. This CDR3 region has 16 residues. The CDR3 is CASSPKLSPGANVLTF. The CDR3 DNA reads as TGCGCCAGCAGCCCTAAGCTCAGCCCTGGGGCCAACGTCCTGACTTTC.

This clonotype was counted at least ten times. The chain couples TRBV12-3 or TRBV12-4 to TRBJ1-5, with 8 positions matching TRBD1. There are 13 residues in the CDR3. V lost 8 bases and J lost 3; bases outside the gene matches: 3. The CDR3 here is CASSRGPNQPQHF. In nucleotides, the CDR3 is TGTGCCAGCTCCAGGGGGCCCAATCAGCCCCAGCATTTT.

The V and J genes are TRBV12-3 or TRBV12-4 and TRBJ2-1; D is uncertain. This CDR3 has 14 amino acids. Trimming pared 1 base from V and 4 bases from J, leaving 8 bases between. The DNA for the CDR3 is TGTGCCAGCAGTTTAGTGGGCGTTTACAATGAGCAGTTCTTC. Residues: CASSLVGVYNEQFF.

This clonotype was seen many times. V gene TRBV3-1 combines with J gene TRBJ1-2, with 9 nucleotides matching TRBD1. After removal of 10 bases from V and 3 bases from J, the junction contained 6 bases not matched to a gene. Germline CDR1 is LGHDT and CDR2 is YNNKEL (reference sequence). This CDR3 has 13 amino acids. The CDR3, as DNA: TGTGCCACAACAGGGGGCGCGGACTATGGCTACACCTTC. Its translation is CATTGGADYGYTF.

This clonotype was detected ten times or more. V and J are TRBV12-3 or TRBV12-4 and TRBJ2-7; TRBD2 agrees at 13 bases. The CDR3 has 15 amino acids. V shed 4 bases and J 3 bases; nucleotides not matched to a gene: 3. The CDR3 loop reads CASSSGLAGYYEQYF. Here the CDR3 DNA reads TGTGCCAGCAGTTCGGGACTAGCGGGATACTACGAGCAGTACTTC.

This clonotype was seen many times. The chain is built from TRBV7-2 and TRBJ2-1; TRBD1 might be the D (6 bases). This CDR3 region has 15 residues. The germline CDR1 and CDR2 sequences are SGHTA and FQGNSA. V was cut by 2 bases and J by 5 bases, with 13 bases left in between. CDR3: CASSLTRGGNNEQFF. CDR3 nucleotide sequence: TGTGCCAGCAGCTTAACCCGAGGGGGAAACAATGAGCAGTTCTTC.

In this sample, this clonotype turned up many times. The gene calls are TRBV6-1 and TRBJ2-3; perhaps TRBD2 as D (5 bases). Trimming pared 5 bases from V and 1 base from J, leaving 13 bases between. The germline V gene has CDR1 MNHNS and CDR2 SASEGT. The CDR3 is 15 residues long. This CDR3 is CASSRTEVGTDTQYF. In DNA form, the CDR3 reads TGTGCCAGCAGTCGGACTGAGGTCGGCACAGATACGCAGTATTTT.

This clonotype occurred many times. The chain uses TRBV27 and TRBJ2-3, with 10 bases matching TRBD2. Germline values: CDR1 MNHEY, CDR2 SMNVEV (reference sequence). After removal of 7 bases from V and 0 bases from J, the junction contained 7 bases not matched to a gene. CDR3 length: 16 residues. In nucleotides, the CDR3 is TGTGCCAGCAAGATACTAGCGGGACCAAGCACAGATACGCAGTATTTT. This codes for CASKILAGPSTDTQYF.

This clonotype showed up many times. The CDR3 sequence is CSARPNTEAFF. DNA for the CDR3: TGCAGTGCTAGACCGAACACTGAAGCTTTCTTT. V and J are TRBV20-1 and TRBJ1-1; D unresolved. Germline V gene lookup returns CDR1 DFQATT and CDR2 SNEGSKA (reference sequence). This CDR3 comprises 11 residues. Trimming took off 2 bases at V and 1 base at J, with 2 bases between the two ends.

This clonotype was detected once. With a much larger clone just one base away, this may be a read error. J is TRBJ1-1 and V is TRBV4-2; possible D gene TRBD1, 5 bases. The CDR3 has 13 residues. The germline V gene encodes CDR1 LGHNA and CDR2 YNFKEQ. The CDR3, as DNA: TGTGCCAGCAGCCCGGACACGAACCCTGAAGCTTTCTTT. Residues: CASSPDTNPEAFF.

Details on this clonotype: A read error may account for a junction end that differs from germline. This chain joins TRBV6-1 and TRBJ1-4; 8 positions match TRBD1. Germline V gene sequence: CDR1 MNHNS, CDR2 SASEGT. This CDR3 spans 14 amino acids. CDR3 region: CASRTGTGGEKPFF. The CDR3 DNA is TGTGCCAGCAGGACCGGGACAGGCGGCGAAAAACCGTTTTTT.

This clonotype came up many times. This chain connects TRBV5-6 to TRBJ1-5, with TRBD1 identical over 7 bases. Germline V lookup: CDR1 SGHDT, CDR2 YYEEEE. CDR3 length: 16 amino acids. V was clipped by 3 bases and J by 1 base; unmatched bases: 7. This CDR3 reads CASSSRQGSSNQPQHF. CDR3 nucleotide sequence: TGTGCCAGCAGCTCGCGACAGGGATCGAGCAATCAGCCCCAGCATTTT. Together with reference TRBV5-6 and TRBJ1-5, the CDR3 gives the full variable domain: DAGVTQSPTHLIKTRGQQVTLRCSPKSGHDTVSWYQQALGQGPQFIFQYYEEEERQRGNFPDRFSGHQFPNYSSELNVNALLLGDSALYLCASSSRQGSSNQPQHFGDGTRLSIL.

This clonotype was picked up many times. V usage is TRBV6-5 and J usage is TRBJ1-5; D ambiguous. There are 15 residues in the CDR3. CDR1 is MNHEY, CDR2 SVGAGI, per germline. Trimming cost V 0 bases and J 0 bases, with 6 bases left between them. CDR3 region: CASSYSGSSNQPQHF. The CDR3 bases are TGTGCCAGCAGTTACTCAGGCAGTAGCAATCAGCCCCAGCATTTT.

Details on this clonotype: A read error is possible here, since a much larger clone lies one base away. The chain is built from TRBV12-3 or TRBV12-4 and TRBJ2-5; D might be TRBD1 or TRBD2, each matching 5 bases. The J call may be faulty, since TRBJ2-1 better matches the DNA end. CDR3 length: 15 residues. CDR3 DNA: TGTGCCAGCAGTTTAGTGGGGGATGGCCAAGAGACCCAGTTCTTC. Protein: CASSLVGDGQETQFF.

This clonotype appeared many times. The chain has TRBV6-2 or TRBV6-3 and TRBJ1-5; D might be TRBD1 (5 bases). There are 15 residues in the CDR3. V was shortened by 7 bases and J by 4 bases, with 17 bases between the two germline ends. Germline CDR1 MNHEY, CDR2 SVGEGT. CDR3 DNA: TGTGCCAGCACCAGAGCGGGGGGAGGAAATCAGCCCCAGCATTTT. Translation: CASTRAGGGNQPQHF.

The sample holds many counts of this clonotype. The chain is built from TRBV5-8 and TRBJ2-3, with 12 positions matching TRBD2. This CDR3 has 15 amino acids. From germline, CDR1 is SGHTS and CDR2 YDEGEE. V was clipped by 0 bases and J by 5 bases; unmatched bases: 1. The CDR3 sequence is CASSLGLAGVDTQYF. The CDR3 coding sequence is TGTGCCAGCAGCTTGGGACTAGCGGGGGTAGATACGCAGTATTTT.

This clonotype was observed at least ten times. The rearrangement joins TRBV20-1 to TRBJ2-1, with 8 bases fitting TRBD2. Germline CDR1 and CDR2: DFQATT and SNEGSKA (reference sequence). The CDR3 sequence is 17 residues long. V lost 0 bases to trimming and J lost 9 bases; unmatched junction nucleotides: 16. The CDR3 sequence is CSARDTPAGVSAGEQFF. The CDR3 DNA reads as TGCAGTGCTAGAGATACCCCAGCGGGAGTGTCGGCTGGTGAGCAGTTCTTC.

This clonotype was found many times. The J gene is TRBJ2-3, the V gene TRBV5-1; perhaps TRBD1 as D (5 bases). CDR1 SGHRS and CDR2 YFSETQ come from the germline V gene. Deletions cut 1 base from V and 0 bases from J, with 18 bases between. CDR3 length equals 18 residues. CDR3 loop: CASSLQGPQESSTDTQYF. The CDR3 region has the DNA TGCGCCAGCAGCTTGCAGGGTCCCCAAGAGTCTAGCACAGATACGCAGTATTTT.

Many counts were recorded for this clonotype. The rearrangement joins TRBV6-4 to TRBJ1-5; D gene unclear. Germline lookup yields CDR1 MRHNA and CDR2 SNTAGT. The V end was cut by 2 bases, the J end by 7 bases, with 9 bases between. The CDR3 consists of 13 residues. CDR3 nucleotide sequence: TGTGCCAGCAGTGACGACAACGACCAGCCCCAGCATTTT. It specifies CASSDDNDQPQHF.

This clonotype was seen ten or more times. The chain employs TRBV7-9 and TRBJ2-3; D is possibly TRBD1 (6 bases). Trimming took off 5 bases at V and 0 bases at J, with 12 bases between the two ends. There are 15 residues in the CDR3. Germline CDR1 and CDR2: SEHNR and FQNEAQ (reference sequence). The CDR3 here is CASSPDSWSTDTQYF. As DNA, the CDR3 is TGTGCCAGCAGCCCGGACAGCTGGAGCACAGATACGCAGTATTTT.

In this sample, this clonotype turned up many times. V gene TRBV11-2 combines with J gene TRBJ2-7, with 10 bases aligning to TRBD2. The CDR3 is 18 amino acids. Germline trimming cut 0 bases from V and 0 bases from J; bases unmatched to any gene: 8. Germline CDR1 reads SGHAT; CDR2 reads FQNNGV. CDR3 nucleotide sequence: TGTGCCAGCAGCTTAGAAAATAGCGGGGGGTCAAGCTCCTACGAGCAGTACTTC. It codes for CASSLENSGGSSSYEQYF.

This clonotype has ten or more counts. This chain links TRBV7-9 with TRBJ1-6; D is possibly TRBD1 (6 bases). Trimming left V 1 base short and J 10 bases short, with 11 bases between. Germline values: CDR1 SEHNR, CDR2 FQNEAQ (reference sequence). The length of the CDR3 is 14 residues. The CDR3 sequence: CASSLGGTPSPLHF. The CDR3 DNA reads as TGTGCCAGCAGCTTAGGTGGGACACCCTCACCCCTCCACTTT.

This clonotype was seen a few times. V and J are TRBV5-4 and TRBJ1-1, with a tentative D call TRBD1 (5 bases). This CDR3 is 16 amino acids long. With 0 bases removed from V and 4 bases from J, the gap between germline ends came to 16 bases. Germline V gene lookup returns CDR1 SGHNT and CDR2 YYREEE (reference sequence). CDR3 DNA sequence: TGTGCCAGCAGCTTGGGGCGCGGGGGGAAGGGCACTGAAGCTTTCTTT. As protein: CASSLGRGGKGTEAFF. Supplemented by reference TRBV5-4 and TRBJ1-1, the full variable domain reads ETGVTQSPTHLIKTRGQQVTLRCSSQSGHNTVSWYQQALGQGPQFIFQYYREEENGRGNFPPRFSGLQFPNYSSELNVNALELDDSALYLCASSLGRGGKGTEAFFGQGTRLTVV.

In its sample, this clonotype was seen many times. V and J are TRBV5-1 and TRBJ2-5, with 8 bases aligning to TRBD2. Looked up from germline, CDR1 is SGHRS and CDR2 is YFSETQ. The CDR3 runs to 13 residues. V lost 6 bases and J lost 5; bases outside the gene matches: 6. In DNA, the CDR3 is TGCGCCAGCAACAGCGGGAGCGGCGAGACCCAGTACTTC. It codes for CASNSGSGETQYF.

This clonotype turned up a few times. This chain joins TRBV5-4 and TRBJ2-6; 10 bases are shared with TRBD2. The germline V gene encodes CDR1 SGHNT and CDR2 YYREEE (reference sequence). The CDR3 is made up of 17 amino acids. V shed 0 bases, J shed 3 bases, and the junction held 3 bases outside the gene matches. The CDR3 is CASSLGSGGYGANVLTF. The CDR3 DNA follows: TGTGCCAGCAGCTTGGGTAGCGGGGGGTATGGGGCCAACGTCCTGACTTTC.

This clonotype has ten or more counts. The CDR3 DNA follows: TGCGCCAGCAGCTCCCGGGACACCTATAATTCACCCCTCCACTTT. As protein: CASSSRDTYNSPLHF. The rearrangement links TRBV5-1 to TRBJ1-6; D is possibly TRBD1 (6 bases). Trimming removed 3 bases at V and 2 bases at J, with 9 bases between. Per germline, CDR1 SGHRS and CDR2 YFSETQ. CDR3 length equals 15 residues.